This TCR beta chain came from a study of control samples from healthy donors and cancer patients. The CDR3 sequence is 15 residues long. Germline CDR1 SEHNR, CDR2 FQNEAQ (reference sequence). Trimming pared 5 bases from V and 8 bases from J, leaving 18 bases between. Sequencing used immunoSEQ multiplex PCR; TCRdb keeps in-frame clones, though not all of them. Here the sample spans tens of thousands of clones, 70% to 85% being singletons. Specimen: PBMCs. The TCR sequence derives from a man aged 55 to 70 with head and neck cancer. This chain joins TRBV7-9 and TRBJ1-4, with TRBD1 as a possible D gene (5 bases). CDR3 in DNA: TGTGCCAGCAGCCCCTCCCCGGCAGGGCAAGAAAAACTGTTTTTT. It specifies CASSPSPAGQEKLFF.